This is a list of T cell receptor beta chains from one sample in a study of tumor-infiltrating lymphocytes in primary liver carcinoma. TCRdb re-analysed the multiplex PCR reads in MiXCR, keeping a single row per CDR3 protein. The table lists approximately 100,000 distinct CDR3 sequences, 55% to 80% of them singletons. The sequencing sample was made of liver tumor tissue from sampling region 2. The receptors derive from a woman aged 60 to 75 with primary liver carcinoma and hepatitis B virus infection. Each CDR3 is given with its conserved first and last residue. Each record gives: CDR3 length, clone size, J gene, V gene, D gene, CDR3 protein, CDR3 DNA. A D gene is named only where the DNA matches it firmly. A clone size is listed for some rows: how often the clone was seen (once, few, many), or a class if it is expanded.

length: 12
size: medium-sized
J: TRBJ1-1
V: TRBV12-3/TRBV12-4
D: .
CDR3: CASRPANTEAFF
DNA: TGTGCCAGCAGGCCGGCAAACACTGAAGCTTTCTTT

length: 14
size: .
J: TRBJ1-1
V: TRBV28
D: .
CDR3: CASCAGDGGTDAFF
DNA: TGTGCCAGTTGTGCAGGGGATGGAGGCACTGACGCTTTCTTT

length: 17
size: .
J: TRBJ1-6
V: TRBV4-1
D: .
CDR3: CASSQALGRGAYSPLHF
DNA: TGCGCCAGCAGCCAAGCATTGGGACGGGGGGCATATTCACCCCTCCACTTT

length: 19
size: .
J: TRBJ2-5
V: TRBV28
D: .
CDR3: CASSLLGWGQQGVGETQYF
DNA: TGTGCCAGCAGTTTATTGGGTTGGGGCCAACAGGGAGTCGGGGAGACCCAGTACTTC

length: 13
size: .
J: TRBJ2-5
V: TRBV9
D: TRBD2
CDR3: CASSGAGLETQYF
DNA: TGTGCCAGCAGCGGAGCGGGATTAGAGACCCAGTACTTC

length: 15
size: once
J: TRBJ2-7
V: TRBV11-2
D: .
CDR3: CVSSLVGGMVYEQYF
DNA: TGTGTCAGCAGCTTAGTGGGTGGTATGGTCTACGAACAGTACTTC

length: 13
size: .
J: TRBJ2-2
V: TRBV6-1
D: .
CDR3: CASGTGYTEELFF
DNA: TGTGCCAGCGGCACAGGGTACACTGAGGAGCTGTTTTTT

length: 16
size: .
J: TRBJ2-3
V: TRBV11-2
D: TRBD2
CDR3: CASSIPTSGLVAMQYF
DNA: TGTGCCAGCAGCATCCCGACTAGCGGCCTGGTAGCGATGCAGTATTTC

length: 13
size: .
J: TRBJ2-7
V: TRBV11-2
D: .
CDR3: CVSSLVGAGQHYF
DNA: TGTGTCAGCAGCTTAGTAGGGGCCGGCCAGCACTACTTC

length: 11
size: .
J: TRBJ2-1
V: TRBV11-1
D: .
CDR3: CASMSYNKQFF
DNA: TGTGCCAGTATGTCGTACAATAAGCAGTTCTTC

length: 18
size: .
J: TRBJ1-1
V: TRBV29-1
D: .
CDR3: CRVEDLLGYSHRNTEAFF
DNA: TGCAGAGTTGAAGATCTACTGGGATATAGCCACAGGAACACTGAAGCTTTCTTT

length: 16
size: few
J: TRBJ2-1
V: TRBV4-2
D: .
CDR3: CASSQHGQSSYNEQFF
DNA: TGTGCCAGCAGCCAACACGGACAGAGCTCCTACAATGAGCAGTTCTTC

length: 15
size: .
J: TRBJ2-5
V: TRBV11-2
D: .
CDR3: CDSSRGLVLQETQYF
DNA: TGTGACAGCAGCCGGGGTCTAGTCCTCCAAGAGACCCAATACTTC

length: 14
size: .
J: TRBJ2-3
V: TRBV6-5
D: .
CDR3: CTSSPSPREGTQYF
DNA: TGCACCAGCAGTCCTAGCCCTCGTGAGGGTACGCAGTATTTT

length: 15
size: .
J: TRBJ1-2
V: TRBV20-1
D: TRBD1
CDR3: CSANLGANRGYGYTF
DNA: TGCAGTGCTAATCTTGGGGCGAACAGGGGCTATGGCTACACCTTC

length: 12
size: many
J: TRBJ2-7
V: TRBV2
D: .
CDR3: CASSNGAYEQYF
DNA: TGTGCCAGCAGTAACGGGGCCTACGAGCAGTACTTC

length: 12
size: .
J: TRBJ1-5
V: TRBV28
D: .
CDR3: CATGLPNQPQHF
DNA: TGTGCCACCGGACTGCCCAATCAGCCCCAGCATTTT

length: 13
size: .
J: TRBJ2-7
V: TRBV6-1
D: .
CDR3: CVSRDQWTSEQYF
DNA: TGTGTCAGCAGGGACCAATGGACGAGCGAGCAGTACTTC

length: 13
size: .
J: TRBJ2-4
V: TRBV12-3/TRBV12-4
D: .
CDR3: CASRRPGESIQHF
DNA: TGTGCCAGCAGGAGGCCGGGGGAGAGCATCCAGCACTTC

length: 14
size: once
J: TRBJ2-7
V: TRBV12-3/TRBV12-4
D: TRBD1
CDR3: CASPRDRAVVRPYF
DNA: TGTGCCAGTCCTCGGGACAGGGCCGTCGTCCGACCATACTTC

length: 15
size: few
J: TRBJ2-7
V: TRBV11-1
D: .
CDR3: CASSLTRRGTYKQYF
DNA: TGTGCCAGCAGCCTGACGCGCCGGGGCACCTACAAGCAATACTTC

length: 16
size: many
J: TRBJ1-2
V: TRBV28
D: .
CDR3: CASSSPGFATNYGYTF
DNA: TGTGCCAGCAGTTCCCCGGGCTTCGCGACAAACTATGGCTACACCTTC

length: 15
size: .
J: TRBJ2-6
V: TRBV11-1
D: .
CDR3: CASSPTGDGANVLTF
DNA: TGTGCCAGCAGCCCCACGGGGGATGGGGCCAACGTCCTGACTTTC

length: 16
size: .
J: TRBJ2-2
V: TRBV11-2
D: .
CDR3: CASSDGFNTNTGELFF
DNA: TGTGCCAGCAGCGACGGATTCAACACGAACACTGGGGAGCTGTTTTTT

length: 17
size: .
J: TRBJ2-1
V: TRBV6-1
D: .
CDR3: CASRGFLQVSSYNEQFF
DNA: TGTGCCAGCAGAGGCTTTCTACAGGTGAGCTCCTACAATGAGCAGTTCTTC

length: 21
size: .
J: TRBJ2-7
V: TRBV29-1
D: .
CDR3: CSVEVLIRDGGLIGGSYEQYF
DNA: TGCAGCGTTGAAGTGTTAATCCGGGACGGTGGGTTAATTGGGGGTTCCTACGAGCAGTACTTC

length: 15
size: .
J: TRBJ2-1
V: TRBV9
D: TRBD2
CDR3: CASSQQGGRGNEQFF
DNA: TGTGCCAGCAGCCAACAAGGCGGGAGAGGCAATGAGCAGTTCTTC

length: 15
size: .
J: TRBJ1-2
V: TRBV6-5
D: .
CDR3: CDSSYHGEGRRGYTF
DNA: TGTGACAGCAGTTATCATGGCGAGGGCCGAAGGGGCTACACCTTC

length: 14
size: many
J: TRBJ1-2
V: TRBV6-5
D: .
CDR3: CASTTLQGTYGYTF
DNA: TGTGCCAGCACCACCCTACAGGGTACCTATGGCTACACCTTC

length: 13
size: few
J: TRBJ2-5
V: TRBV30
D: TRBD1
CDR3: CAWKQGAGKTQYF
DNA: TGTGCCTGGAAACAGGGGGCCGGAAAGACCCAGTACTTC

length: 13
size: .
J: TRBJ2-5
V: TRBV6-1
D: .
CDR3: CATLSQHQETQYF
DNA: TGCGCCACCCTCTCACAGCACCAAGAGACCCAGTACTTC